This T cell receptor beta chain comes out of a study of blood T cells in healthy people across ages (dated by TCRdb to the mid-2010s). In terms of the full investigation: In model experiments, roughly one uniquely barcoded TCR beta cDNA molecule per two T cells was captured by template switching. For two donors (one aged 18 to 29 and one aged 80 or older), the study analyzed two additional independent replicas of 1 million unique cDNA reads from the same blood draw. To avoid experimental bias, donors of different ages were randomly spread across the sequencing lanes. The study measured age-related changes in TCR beta repertoire diversity using deep sequencing normalized with unique cDNA molecular identifiers. The donors were divided into four age groups: young (average roughly 17 years), middle-aged (approximately 42), aged (62) and long-lived (82). Overall study outcomes, separate from this receptor: Observed TCR beta diversity per million T cells fell roughly linearly with age, and a significant reduction was already apparent by age roughly 40. Because donor CMV infection status was unknown, age-related changes in expanded clonotypes were potentially confounded. Bulk unsorted PBMC profiling prevented conclusive comparison of naive and antigen-experienced compartments. Compared with the aged group, the long-lived group had more naive CD4+ T cells, fewer expanded clones and increased TCR diversity, a pattern suggesting age selection. Estimates of total diversity based on one million sequenced T cells were regarded as lower bounds and as underestimates. There was a strong correlation between observed TCR beta diversity and the percentage of naive T cells measured by flow cytometry.

Donors were 35 to 40 systemically healthy Caucasian individuals from Russia aged about 6 to 100 years. About 10 milliliters of peripheral blood were collected from each donor into EDTA-treated Vacutainer tubes. Ficoll-Paque density-gradient centrifugation was used to isolate PBMCs, with at least 6.5 million per sample. Trizol reagent was used to extract total RNA from PBMCs, with at least 5 micrograms per sample. The percentages of naive CD45RAhigh/CD27high T cells were determined by flow cytometry on a PBMC aliquot from every donor. From the cysteine up to the phenylalanine, the CDR3 has a length of 15 residues. The only DNA kept is the CDR3, 45 bases in frame from the first base. Trimming at the junction amounts to 2 bases on V and 2 bases on J, and the germline ends lie 10 bases apart. Based on the germline V gene (reference sequence), the CDR1 and CDR2 sequences are PRHDT and FYEKMQ. This clonotype was counted a single time. The clone's antigen remains unknown. There are no base qualities to consult, and no much larger clone falls within one base.

The library relied on 5' RACE. TCRdb shows the sequencer as Illumina HiSeq 2500. A second about 7 to 12 cycle PCR used a sample-barcoded 5' primer and a J-beta primer mix. A unique molecular identifier was introduced onto each TCR beta cDNA molecule by a template-switch 5' adaptor carrying 12 random nucleotides. At least 3 million CDR3-containing paired-end reads were obtained from each sample. The Mint cDNA synthesis kit, primed by a TRBC-specific oligonucleotide, was used to synthesize first-strand cDNA from all RNA. All cDNA was treated with uracil-DNA glycosylase and then went through a first 18-cycle PCR with the universal primers M1SS and BC2_uni_R. As for the authors' bioinformatics: For normalization, 1 million high-quality reads were randomly selected from each sample, with every read carrying a distinct molecular identifier. Instead of being binned into consensus sequences, reads that shared molecular identifiers were thrown out. MiTCR, set to a Q25 quality threshold and the strictest error-elimination algorithm, was used for CDR3 identification, clonotype clustering and error correction. A nonparametric unseen species model with Euler transformation was used to estimate lower-bound total TCR beta diversity. TCRdb reanalyzed the raw reads on its own, using fastp at Q25 for trimming and MiXCR for clone calling, and kept in-frame beta chains. Each CDR3 protein appears once, grouped with its most common genes and DNA. TCRdb assigned the V and J calls; the authors' analysis was not used. For this sample the table gives about 1.8 million distinct CDR3 sequences, of which around half were detected only once. The biggest ten clones account for around 2.1% of the sample.

The material sequenced was blood. The chain is made from TRBV13 and TRBJ2-1; the D segment could be TRBD1, given 5 matching bases. The source of this sequence is a woman aged 40 to 50 in good health. The sequenced DNA is TGTGCCAGCAGCTTAACATGGGGCGCCTACAATGAGCAGTTCTTC. This is translated as CASSLTWGAYNEQFF.